This T cell receptor (beta chain) was sequenced for a study of CD8+ T cells in alopecia areata. Study observations and caveats: Clonality in lesional scalp, especially alopecia totalis/universalis, exceeded that of normal scalp.

CD4+ cells belonging to five or six patients, who were in the biomarker study, were further sorted into CD25+CD127- cells. RNA was isolated and reverse transcribed to cDNA, the sequencing template. The table came from immunoSEQ multiplex PCR; TCRdb's copy has only in-frame clones and leaves some out. The profile covers approximately 13,000 clones, with around 50% appearing a single time and 3.9% taken by the ten largest. Comments on this clone: Its antigen is unidentified.

Sequenced: CD4+ Tregs sorted from blood. This sequence originates from a human donor with alopecia areata.

For the CDR3, the DNA is TGTGCCAGCCACATGCGCGCGGAAGGCGGCTACACCTTC. It yields the protein CASHMRAEGGYTF. The V call is TRBV6-5, the J call TRBJ1-2; D gene ambiguous. V gave up 8 bases and J gave up 8 bases, with 18 bases separating them. CDR3 length: 13 residues. Germline CDR1 and CDR2: MNHEY and SVGAGI.